The 18 T cell receptor beta chains reported below all come from one sample, sequenced in a study of blood T cell repertoires in COVID-19. This table comes from immunoSEQ multiplex PCR, and its TCRdb copy is limited to in-frame clones, with some not included. The table records about 270,000 clones, about nine tenths of them present only once. Sequenced material: peripheral blood. Every receptor here comes from a man in his forties with active or convalescent COVID-19.

The rearrangement uses TRBV12-5 and TRBJ1-1; 7 bases agree with TRBD1. Germline assignment: CDR1 LGHNT and CDR2 FRNRAP. This CDR3 contains 16 residues. V dropped 3 bases and J dropped 0; count of bases not matched to a gene: 7. CDR3 amino acids: CASGFSTGELNTEAFF. DNA for the CDR3: TGTGCTAGTGGTTTTTCTACAGGGGAACTGAACACTGAAGCTTTCTTT.

This chain uses TRBV11-2 with TRBJ1-5; 10 bases map to TRBD1. The CDR3 spans 14 residues. J lost 6 bases, V lost 5 bases, and 4 bases had no gene match. Germline assignment: CDR1 SGHAT and CDR2 FQNNGV. CDR3 amino acids: CASSPGTGVQPQHF. DNA for the CDR3: TGTGCCAGCAGCCCCGGGACAGGGGTTCAGCCCCAGCATTTT. Full variable domain (outside the CDR3, taken from reference TRBV11-2 and TRBJ1-5): EAGVAQSPRYKIIEKRQSVAFWCNPISGHATLYWYQQILGQGPKLLIQFQNNGVVDDSQLPKDRFSAERLKGVDSTLKIQPAKLEDSAVYLCASSPGTGVQPQHFGDGTRLSIL.

This chain connects TRBV2 to TRBJ2-7; tentative D call: TRBD1 (6 bases). The germline V gene has CDR1 SNHLY and CDR2 FYNNEI. With 4 bases removed from V and 1 base from J, the gap between germline ends came to 11 bases. The CDR3 is made up of 14 amino acids. As DNA, the CDR3 is TGTGCCAGCAGTGGGACAGTAGGGTCCTACGAGCAGTACTTC. Its protein is CASSGTVGSYEQYF.

V gene TRBV19 combines with J gene TRBJ1-4; 8 bases match TRBD1. This CDR3 is built from 17 residues. CDR1 and CDR2 (germline): LNHDA, SQIVND (reference sequence). V was clipped by 7 bases and J by 1 base; unmatched bases: 11. The CDR3 region is CASTSQGEKKTNEKLFF. As DNA, the CDR3 is TGTGCCAGTACCTCACAGGGGGAGAAAAAAACTAATGAAAAACTGTTTTTT.

The count of this clone is one. V usage is TRBV10-1 and J usage is TRBJ2-1; no clear D. The V and J ends lost 4 bases and 6 bases respectively, with 16 bases between them. The germline V gene has CDR1 WNHNN and CDR2 SYGVQD (reference sequence). The CDR3 consists of 15 residues. The CDR3 bases are TGCGCCAGCAGTGTAGCAGCTACCCATGGCAATGAGCAGTTCTTC. Encoded protein: CASSVAATHGNEQFF.

V and J are TRBV5-5 and TRBJ1-2, with 7 bases identical to TRBD1. Germline V gene data show CDR1 as SGHKS and CDR2 as YYEKEE (reference sequence). The V segment lost 4 bases and the J segment 0 bases; nucleotides outside the gene matches: 0. The CDR3 consists of 13 residues. The CDR3 is CASSGQANYGYTF. The DNA of the CDR3 is TGTGCCAGCAGCGGACAGGCTAACTATGGCTACACCTTC.

This clone was seen only once. The J gene is TRBJ2-7, the V gene TRBV12-5; no reliable D call. Germline lookup yields CDR1 LGHNT and CDR2 FRNRAP. CDR3 length: 13 residues. The V and J ends lost 7 bases and 5 bases respectively, with 15 bases between them. The CDR3 DNA is TGTGCTAGTGCCCCACTGCATCCCAACGAGCAGTACTTC. Amino acids: CASAPLHPNEQYF.

The chain uses TRBV29-1 and TRBJ2-1; D is undetermined. Between the trimmed V and J ends, which lost 4 bases and 7 bases, there was a span of 5 bases. The length of the CDR3 is 10 residues. Germline CDR1 reads SQVTM; CDR2 reads ANQGSEA. In nucleotides, the CDR3 is TGCAGCGTTGTTCTAAATGAGCAGTTCTTC. Residues: CSVVLNEQFF.

The V call is TRBV5-1, the J call TRBJ2-5; 7 nucleotides line up with TRBD1. The V gene's germline CDR1 is SGHRS and CDR2 YFSETQ. V was clipped by 3 bases and J by 4 bases; unmatched bases: 6. The CDR3 is 14 amino acids. This CDR3 is CASSSGTARETQYF. CDR3 nucleotide sequence: TGCGCCAGCAGCTCGGGGACAGCCCGAGAGACCCAGTACTTC.

V gene TRBV5-5 combines with J gene TRBJ2-1, with 9 nucleotides matching TRBD2. V lost 0 bases, J lost 5 bases, and 9 bases stayed unmatched. The CDR3 loop spans 17 amino acids. The germline V gene encodes CDR1 SGHKS and CDR2 YYEKEE (reference sequence). The CDR3 DNA reads as TGTGCCAGCAGCTTGGTTGTGGCTAGCGGGACTAACAATGAGCAGTTCTTC. Amino acid sequence: CASSLVVASGTNNEQFF.

This chain joins TRBV11-2 and TRBJ2-5; weak D call: TRBD2 (5 bases). Trimming cost V 5 bases and J 5 bases, with 12 bases left between them. The CDR3 is made up of 13 amino acids. Germline CDR1 reads SGHAT; CDR2 reads FQNNGV. CDR3 in DNA: TGTGCCAGCAGCCCGCCGGGGTACGAGACCCAGTACTTC. It yields the protein CASSPPGYETQYF. Looking up the rest from reference TRBV11-2 and TRBJ2-5 gives the full variable domain: EAGVAQSPRYKIIEKRQSVAFWCNPISGHATLYWYQQILGQGPKLLIQFQNNGVVDDSQLPKDRFSAERLKGVDSTLKIQPAKLEDSAVYLCASSPPGYETQYFGPGTRLLVL.

The CDR3 is CASRSSQGAAGYTF. In DNA, the CDR3 is TGTGCCAGCAGATCAAGTCAGGGGGCGGCTGGCTACACCTTC. This chain links TRBV6-5 with TRBJ1-2; 8 bases are shared with TRBD1. Looked up from germline, CDR1 is MNHEY and CDR2 is SVGAGI. The CDR3 runs 14 residues. V dropped 6 bases and J dropped 7; count of bases not matched to a gene: 10.

The V gene is TRBV9, the J gene TRBJ1-2, with 11 bases identical to TRBD1. Germline V gives CDR1 SGDLS, CDR2 YYNGEE. The CDR3 length is 15 residues. V lost 3 bases, J lost 1 base, and 2 bases stayed unmatched. CDR3 bases: TGTGCCAGCAGCGCCGGGACAGGGGGTAACTATGGCTACACCTTC. Translating gives CASSAGTGGNYGYTF.

This clone was detected a few times. This same CDR3 is encoded by further DNA sequences in the sample. The chain recombines TRBV3-1 (or the pseudogene TRBV3-2) with TRBJ1-6; TRBD1 agrees at 9 bases. The CDR3 runs to 15 residues. Trimming at V came to 1 base and at J to 7 bases, leaving 2 bases not matched to a gene. Germline CDR1 and CDR2: LGHDT and YNNKEL (reference sequence). CDR3 loop: CASSQGQGGNSPLHF. DNA for the CDR3: TGTGCCAGCAGCCAAGGACAGGGGGGAAATTCACCCCTCCACTTT.

The J gene is TRBJ1-1, the V gene TRBV7-9, with 8 bases lining up with TRBD1. Germline V gene sequence: CDR1 SEHNR, CDR2 FQNEAQ (reference sequence). The V segment lost 1 base and the J segment 8 bases; nucleotides outside the gene matches: 6. The CDR3 loop spans 14 amino acids. CDR3 nucleotide sequence: TGTGCCAGCAGCTTAGGGGACAGGCCCGGGGAAGCTTTCTTT. It encodes CASSLGDRPGEAFF. Full variable domain (missing parts from reference TRBV7-9 and TRBJ1-1): DTGVSQNPRHKITKRGQNVTFRCDPISEHNRLYWYRQTLGQGPEFLTYFQNEAQLEKSRLLSDRFSAERPKGSFSTLEIQRTEQGDSAMYLCASSLGDRPGEAFFGQGTRLTVV.

This clone was seen only once. This rearrangement joins TRBV19 to TRBJ1-5, with D uncertain. V was trimmed by 6 bases and J by 4 bases, leaving 13 bases between them. This CDR3 is 14 amino acids long. In germline, CDR1 is LNHDA, CDR2 SQIVND (reference sequence). CDR3 sequence reads: CASSSVHGNQPQHF. CDR3 sequence (DNA): TGTGCCAGTAGCTCAGTTCATGGTAATCAGCCCCAGCATTTT.

This chain links TRBV10-3 with TRBJ2-7; TRBD2 matches 7 bases. Germline V lookup: CDR1 ENHRY, CDR2 SYGVKD. This CDR3 contains 15 residues. V was clipped by 1 base and J by 5 bases; unmatched bases: 8. CDR3 bases: TGTGCCATCAGTGAGTTCCCCGGACTAGAGGACGAGCAGTACTTC. Translated: CAISEFPGLEDEQYF.

The chain employs TRBV6-5 and TRBJ2-3, with TRBD2 as a possible D gene (5 bases). CDR3 size: 15 residues. V was shortened by 6 bases and J by 3 bases, with 16 bases between the two germline ends. Germline lookup yields CDR1 MNHEY and CDR2 SVGAGI. The CDR3 region is CASSHLPSGTDTQYF. The DNA for the CDR3 is TGTGCCAGCAGCCACCTCCCCTCGGGAACAGATACGCAGTATTTT.